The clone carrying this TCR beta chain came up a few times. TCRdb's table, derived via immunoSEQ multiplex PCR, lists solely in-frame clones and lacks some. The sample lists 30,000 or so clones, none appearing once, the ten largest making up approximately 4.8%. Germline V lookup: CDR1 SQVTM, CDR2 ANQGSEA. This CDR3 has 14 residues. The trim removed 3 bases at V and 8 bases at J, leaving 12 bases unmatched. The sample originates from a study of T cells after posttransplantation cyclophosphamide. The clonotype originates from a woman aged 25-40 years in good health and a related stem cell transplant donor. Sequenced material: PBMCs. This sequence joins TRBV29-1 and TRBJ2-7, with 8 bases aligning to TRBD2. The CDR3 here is CSVDKAGARNQQYF. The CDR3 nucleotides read TGCAGCGTTGATAAAGCGGGGGCTCGGAACCAGCAGTACTTC.